This TCR beta chain was found in a study of CD8+CD57+ T cells in acquired aplastic anemia. Study-wide background: Sorted CD4+ and CD8+ cells yielded DNA averaging around 3 ug.

The study, taken as a whole, reports: Researchers report that about 29 CD8+ CDR3 sequences appeared in both patients and controls. CD8+ Simpson's diversity showed no significant patient-control difference.

A few counts support this clonotype. The antigen is undetermined. CDR1 is LNHDA, CDR2 SQIVND, per germline (reference sequence). CDR3 length: 13 amino acids. V lost 3 bases and J lost 5; bases outside the gene matches: 2. Profiles of TCR beta VDJ and CDR3 were generated from a genomic DNA template. TCRdb re-analysed the reads in MiXCR, keeping a single row per CDR3 protein. The sample comprises around 51,000 distinct CDR3 sequences, approximately 78% of which are singletons, and around 34% rests with the top ten. The rearrangement links TRBV19 to TRBJ1-1; 8 nucleotides align to TRBD1. The sequence derives from a human donor in good health, serving as a control. The specimen was sorted CD4+, CD8+, or CD8+CD57+ T cells (not recorded which) from PBMCs. CDR3 amino acids: CASSIRGRTEAFF. CDR3 in DNA: TGTGCCAGTAGTATCAGGGGGCGGACTGAAGCTTTCTTT.